The subject of this entry is one T cell receptor (beta chain). The data derive from a study of CD8 T cells in Susac syndrome. Random-hexamer reverse transcription was applied to roughly 0.5 to 1 ug RNA. In TCRdb, the immunoSEQ multiplex PCR reads were re-called with MiXCR into one record per CDR3 protein. In the table there are 350,000 to 550,000 distinct CDR3 sequences, roughly 85% of which are singletons. Trimming took 1 base from V and 5 from J, leaving 12 bases between them. This CDR3 comprises 15 residues. Germline V gene sequence: CDR1 MGHRA, CDR2 YSYEKL. Sequencing of TCR beta, carried out with a high-throughput approach, was applied to CD8+ and CD4+ T cells from the blood.

The gene calls are TRBV4-1 and TRBJ1-5; D gene ambiguous. Sequenced material: CD8+ T cells from PBMCs. The clonotype comes from a human donor with multiple sclerosis. The CDR3 sequence: CASSQVRGIDQPQHF. The CDR3 bases are TGCGCCAGCAGCCAAGTTCGGGGAATCGATCAGCCCCAGCATTTT.